This T cell receptor (beta chain) was observed in a study of T cells after yellow fever vaccination. Study overall: Each low-cell-number fraction was prepared by means of SMART-Seq v4 Ultra Low Input. Study outcomes and limitations: Abundant clonotypes from the bulk population could get into FACS-sorted repertoires as contaminants. Detected again after the booster were most primary-vaccination clones, at nearly 97% CD4 and 88% CD8.

Only a few counts were recorded for this clonotype. CDR1 and CDR2 from the germline V gene are SGHKS and YYEKEE (reference sequence). This CDR3 contains 15 residues. The V end lost 5 bases, the J end lost 0 bases, and 12 bases lay between the germline ends. Template switching by 5'RACE produced TCR cDNA, adding a universal primer site and UMIs. TCRdb re-analysed the 5' RACE reads in MiXCR, keeping a single row per CDR3 protein. Of approximately 96,000 distinct CDR3 sequences in the sample, around 9.8% were seen once. The chain recombines TRBV5-5 with TRBJ2-1; possible D gene TRBD2, 6 bases. The receptor comes from a man aged 18 to 35 who received the YFV17D yellow fever vaccine. Specimen: CD8+ T cells not binding an NS4B(214-222) dextramer, sorted from PBMCs, collected less than 16 days after the first yellow fever vaccination. The CDR3: CASRWDGSSYNEQFF. In DNA form, the CDR3 reads TGTGCCAGCAGATGGGACGGGAGCTCCTACAATGAGCAGTTCTTC.